This T cell receptor (beta chain) was captured by sequencing in a study of T cell responses to AZD1222 COVID-19 vaccine. The J segment lost 8 bases and the V segment lost 0 bases, leaving 4 bases of the junction unmatched. Per the germline V gene, CDR1 is LGHNA and CDR2 is YSLEER. The CDR3 covers 16 residues. Data came from immunoSEQ multiplex PCR; TCRdb stores just in-frame clones and leaves some out. The repertoire holds more than 110,000 clones, with around 88% as singletons. Sequencing was performed on peripheral blood, taken on day 0 of AZD1222 vaccination. The TCR originated in an adult in good health. The chain uses TRBV4-3 and TRBJ2-1; 13 nucleotides match TRBD2. Written as DNA, the CDR3 is TGCGCCAGCAGCCAAGAAGGACTAGCGGGAGCTCATGAGCAGTTCTTC. It translates to CASSQEGLAGAHEQFF.